This T cell receptor beta chain was sequenced for a study of cytomegalovirus exposure and HLA in healthy donors (dated by TCRdb to 2015 to 2018). Describing the broader study: An earlier analysis of approximately 600 of the donors reported more than 250 Gb of sequence data and roughly 110 million unique TCR beta sequences from 150 million to 200 million T cells. An early release covering roughly 580 HLA-typed donors comprised about 310 gigabases of sequencing data and tens of millions of unique TCR sequences. Of the 350 to 450 genotyped donors, over 70% fell in the genetic ancestry cluster associated with self-reported Caucasian donors. The aim of the study was to test whether cataloging public T cell receptors could identify signatures of past pathogen exposure. The study profiled the T cell repertoires of around 700 subjects by immunosequencing and related them to cytomegalovirus serostatus. In addition to the first cohort of 500 to 850 subjects, a separate validation cohort of approximately 110 different subjects was used. To predict cytomegalovirus infection status, the study combined high-throughput TCR immunosequencing, statistical association of individual TCRs with disease status, and machine learning. To study patterns of TCR occurrence, a later analysis re-analyzed previously published TCR beta repertoires from under 750 donors and added high-resolution HLA genotyping. The later analysis used no new phenotypic data to find candidate immune exposures, relying instead on TCR beta sequences and their occurrence across donors. To decide whether each TCR beta V gene segment behaved as functional or pseudogenic, an earlier analysis of some 600 of the donors relied on high-throughput TCR beta sequencing. Donor age, sex, ethnicity and CMV serostatus were collected together with the repertoire data. In a later genetic analysis, genome-wide SNP genotypes for about three fifths of the 666 donors were used, and that subset was treated as a discovery cohort. Every discovery cohort repertoire had been produced on one sequencing platform. HLA typing covered class I and class II loci at four-digit resolution. The number of typed donors differed by locus: roughly 629-640 for A, B, C, DRB1 and DQB1; 522 for DQA1; 606 for DPA1; and about 450 for DPB1. Four to six DR-DQ haplotypes were handled as single units for association and clustering, since linkage in the cohort was strong. Across approximately 400 genotyped donors of the cohort, an average of roughly 200,000 unique TCR beta nucleotide sequences per donor were sequenced, and roughly a sixth of those sequences were non-productive.

The full study reports these points: A few of the identified cytomegalovirus-associated TCR beta chains were confirmed in vitro to be specific for cytomegalovirus antigens. A total of about 180 TCR beta chains were listed by the study as associated with cytomegalovirus. Most CMV-associated TCR beta chains appeared to be HLA-restricted in a later analysis, and the HLA associations seemed to be driven largely by CMV exposure. A later analysis found that HLA-associated TCR beta chains were more clonally expanded and had lower generation probabilities than equally common non-associated chains. It was suggested by the authors that the approach could potentially be generalized to other disease states and immunological phenotypes. Because HLA typing was missing for some donors at each locus, association tests included only the typed subset. Correlated functional status among segregating V segments might be attributable to linkage disequilibrium, but an unknown experimental factor could not be ruled out. In a later analysis, several top co-occurrence clusters were reported to appear linked to parvovirus B19, influenza, CMV and Epstein-Barr virus. Immune exposure information for the cohort was limited to CMV serostatus. Some IMGT-functional V segments, including TRBV6-2 and TRBV6-3, could not be distinguished by the 87-base-pair reads and were therefore excluded. Assigning TCR associations to individual alleles was difficult when HLA alleles, especially DR and DQ, strongly co-occurred. A further reported finding was that TCR beta sequences accurately predicted the HLA-A and HLA-B alleles for most subjects in the first cohort. According to a later analysis, TCR association rates differed among HLA loci, with DRB1 alleles showing the most associated TCRs and HLA-C alleles showing the fewest. The earlier analysis of approximately 590 of the donors excluded fewer than 20 rarely observed V segments, including chromosome 9 orphons, because counts were too low. Broadly in line with IMGT annotations, most TCR beta V segments showed up in productive rearrangements about 87% or about 30% of the time in an earlier analysis of under 700 of the donors. The cohort was sequenced for TCR beta chains only, and without alpha or paired-chain data the features that could be detected were limited. A later genetic analysis associated a missense DCLRE1C variant with V-gene and J-gene trimming of TCR beta chains, and an independent cohort replicated the association. In a later analysis, 16,951 TCR beta sequences were associated with specific HLA alleles at a false discovery rate of 0.05. The classifier was reported to diagnose cytomegalovirus status with high specificity and sensitivity in both the original cohort and the validation cohort. Most TCR sequences were seen in very few donors, while some public TCRs were found in many individuals. The sequencing pipeline was judged likely to have produced a cluster of highly shared sequence variants as a technical artifact. Compared with the approximately 670-donor mean, donors in an Asian-associated ancestry cluster had fewer N-insertions in productive TCRs, according to a later genetic analysis. The presence/absence analyses assumed that sequencing depth was roughly uniform across donors, and that assumption may not be true.

A note on this clone: There is no known antigen for this receptor. The input lacks base qualities; no much larger clone sits a single base away.

The library relied on the immunoSEQ multiplex PCR assay. A mixture of 60 forward primers for TCR Vbeta segments and 13 reverse primers for TCR Jbeta segments was used in the multiplex PCR. A multiplex PCR assay on genomic DNA amplified the CDR3 region of rearranged TCR beta genes. Amplified TCR beta libraries were sequenced as 87-base-pair reads on the Illumina HiSeq System. On the authors' methods: In a later analysis, 70 million to 95 million unique TCR beta chains were counted across the 500 to 850 repertoires, and around 10 million of these chains were shared by at least two donors. Raw reads were error-corrected and collapsed into unique sequences by a nearest-neighbor algorithm in which closely related sequences were merged to remove PCR and sequencing errors. CDR3 sequences were aligned to IMGT reference sequences to assign V, D and J gene segments. For a sequence to be retained, a match of at least six nucleotides to both a V gene segment and a J gene segment was required. A rearrangement counted as productive if the CDR3 had no stop codons and remained in frame with V and J, and every other rearrangement counted as non-productive. Following IMGT convention, CDR3 was defined as the stretch from the second conserved V-encoded cysteine to the conserved J-encoded phenylalanine. Sequences without an unambiguous match to a single V gene segment were excluded from the earlier analysis of almost 600 of the donors. In an earlier analysis of around 590 of the donors, a V segment was called functional when productive rearrangements were above 56.7%, and segregating when the standard deviation between donors exceeded 5%. A statistical classification framework was built for diagnosing cytomegalovirus status from the catalog of TCR beta chain sequences. A later analysis assigned V and J genes by comparing TCR nucleotide sequences with IMGT/GENE-DB human TR gene sequences. In a later analysis, CDR3 sequences and most-parsimonious VDJ recombination scenarios were assigned using the TCRdist pipeline. In a later analysis, every TCR beta chain was defined by the combination of its CDR3 amino acid sequence and its V-gene family, and reads without a unique V-gene family were dropped. In a later analysis, some 600 highly shared, low-generation-probability nucleotide sequences were removed to address suspected cross-contamination and a sequencing artifact. In a later analysis, a clonal expansion index for each public chain was calculated from normalized within-repertoire ranks of inferred template counts. In a later analysis, generation probabilities were computed with a VDJ recombination model fitted to out-of-frame rearrangements, and the resulting probabilities were checked against IGoR. A later analysis scored TCR-TCR, TCR-HLA and TCR-CMV co-occurrence with hypergeometric tests, applying a repertoire-size bias correction to TCR pairs. False discovery rates were estimated in a later analysis by permuting HLA or CMV assignments 20 times. In a later analysis, co-occurring TCRs were grouped using DBSCAN, and TCRdist sequence similarity was added for clustering within HLA-allele-positive subsets. Repertoires with fewer than 30,000 or more than 120,000 public chains were left out of co-occurrence clustering, as were roughly five repertoires with anomalous nucleotide sharing. In its TCRdb copy, this immuneACCESS table keeps in-frame sequences only and misses some clones. Where compared with another copy, unresolved V genes explain less than half of these, and the others have no known cause. The DNA gave D and trimming, while V, J and clone size come from that table. This sample is represented by more than 130,000 clones; approximately 77% of them were singletons. The top ten hold more than 4.5% of the sample.

Its CDR3 holds 15 amino acids, cysteine through phenylalanine. Solely the CDR3 DNA is kept, with 45 bases framed from the first base. Trimming costs V 5 bases and J 0 bases, and their ends lie 14 bases apart. From the germline V gene, CDR1 is SGHTA and CDR2 is FQGNSA. The cohort was made up of about 610 healthy bone marrow donors. Cohort members were all nominally healthy when sampled, although unrecorded immune exposures were likely present. The donor tested CMV seronegative, placing the donor among the 350 to 400 seronegative members of the cohort. A peripheral blood sample was provided by each donor, and peripheral blood mononuclear cells were used for TCR beta sequencing. Genomic DNA was extracted from the blood cell samples with the Qiagen DNeasy Blood Extraction Kit.

The sequencing sample was made of PBMCs. This sequence uses TRBV7-2 and TRBJ2-7; perhaps TRBD2 is the D gene, with 6 bases matching. This clonotype originated in a woman in her forties or fifties in good health and CMV-seronegative. The CDR3 in this case is CASSPDAGRSYEQYF. The sequence in DNA is TGTGCCAGCAGCCCGGACGCGGGACGCTCCTACGAGCAGTACTTC.